This T cell receptor (beta chain) is from a study of cytomegalovirus exposure and HLA in healthy donors. Study-level results: Both high specificity and high sensitivity reportedly marked the classifier's diagnosis of cytomegalovirus status. In an earlier analysis, in some 500 donors, most V segments appeared productive either ~87% or ~30% of the time. Most CMV-associated TCR beta chains were later found to appear HLA-restricted.

Germline V gene data show CDR1 as SGHVS and CDR2 as FQNEAQ. The CDR3 loop spans 15 amino acids. V dropped 3 bases and J dropped 6; count of bases not matched to a gene: 5. As for this clone: What it binds is not known.

60 Vbeta and 13 Jbeta primers were used in PCR. Sequenced by immunoSEQ multiplex PCR; TCRdb stores in-frame clones only, minus some. The sample records roughly 100,000 clones, approximately 80% being singletons. These donors counted as nominally healthy when sampled, but unrecorded immune exposures were likely. The clonotype originates from a male donor in good health and CMV-seropositive. Material for sequencing was PBMCs. The chain uses TRBV7-8 and TRBJ2-2; TRBD1 aligns across 9 bases. CDR3 residues: CASSFLTGGSGELFF. CDR3 bases: TGTGCCAGCAGCTTCCTAACAGGGGGCTCCGGGGAGCTGTTTTTT.